This TCR beta chain was captured in a study of T-cell memory formation after mild COVID-19. The 5'RACE method, run with constant-segment primers, produced TCR alpha and TCR beta cDNA libraries (carrying sample barcodes and UMIs). MiXCR, run by TCRdb on the 5' RACE reads, gives a single entry per CDR3 protein. The sample shows 450,000 to 650,000 distinct CDR3 sequences, just over 20% of them seen only once. Turning to this clonotype: What it binds is not known.

Study-wide results and limits: Contracting clones from day 15 to 85 had balanced CD4/CD8; later expanders favoured CD4+. Cross-reactive memory seemingly joined, as some responding clones were found in pre-infection memory. Of the contracting clones, CD4+ ones lay mainly in CM and EM, and CD8+ ones in EMRA.

V was cut by 5 bases and J by 1 base, with 12 bases left in between. The CDR3 consists of 15 residues. Sequenced: PBMCs or a T cell subset sorted from them (not recorded which). This receptor was taken from an adult woman who had mild COVID-19 (a few samples of this study predate the infection). Cell type and time point are not known. The rearrangement joins TRBV12-3 or TRBV12-4 to TRBJ2-1; the D gene is possibly TRBD2 (6 bases). The CDR3 loop is CASSLREPSYNEQFF. CDR3 DNA: TGTGCCAGCAGTCTCCGGGAGCCTTCCTACAATGAGCAGTTCTTC.